Listed here are 8 T cell receptor beta chains from one sample, sequenced in a study of T cells in Graves' hyperthyroidism and ophthalmopathy. Researchers amplified the TCR beta CDR3 regions from RNA transcripts. Carried out on the TCR CDR3, a first-round RT-PCR used the HTBI primer set. In TCRdb, the multiplex PCR reads were re-called with MiXCR into one record per CDR3 protein. Of some 510,000 distinct CDR3 sequences in the sample, under 60% were seen once. The material sequenced was peripheral blood or thyroid tissue (not recorded which). These receptors all stem from a woman under 30 with Graves' hyperthyroidism.

This clonotype has just a few counts. This chain joins TRBV20-1 and TRBJ1-1, with a weak D call TRBD1 (6 bases). The CDR3 contains 14 residues. The V end lost 6 bases, the J end lost 4 bases, and 18 bases lay between the germline ends. Germline V gene data show CDR1 as DFQATT and CDR2 as SNEGSKA (reference sequence). The CDR3: CSAPRRGGSTEAFF. CDR3 sequence (DNA): TGCAGTGCCCCAAGACGAGGGGGGAGCACTGAAGCTTTCTTT.

This clonotype was counted a few times. This chain uses TRBV12-3 or TRBV12-4 with TRBJ1-6; unclear D gene. There are 14 residues in the CDR3. V lost 6 bases and J 13 bases, leaving 19 bases between the germline ends. CDR3 nucleotides: TGTGCCAGCAGCCAAGGTCGGGGAGGTTACCCCCTCCACTTT. Amino acid sequence: CASSQGRGGYPLHF.

The chain employs TRBV7-2 and TRBJ2-7; D tentatively reads TRBD1 or TRBD2 (5 bases each). This CDR3 is built from 14 residues. Germline CDR1 SGHTA, CDR2 FQGNSA. Trimming stripped 2 bases from V and 6 bases from J, with 14 bases between. CDR3 bases: TGTGCCAGCAGCTTATCGCTCGGGGCGATCGAGCAGTACTTC. Its translation: CASSLSLGAIEQYF.

The genes are TRBV7-9 and TRBJ2-7; a possible D gene is TRBD2 (5 bases). V was shortened by 5 bases and J by 2 bases, with 16 bases between the two germline ends. Germline values: CDR1 SEHNR, CDR2 FQNEAQ (reference sequence). CDR3 length: 15 amino acids. The DNA of the CDR3 is TGTGCCAGCAGCCCCGAAGAAACGGGGACCTACGAGCAGTACTTC. Its protein product is CASSPEETGTYEQYF.

The chain uses TRBV7-2 and TRBJ2-7; the D is unclear. This CDR3 has 15 residues. Trimming shortened V by 2 bases and J by 2 bases, and 13 bases separated the two germline ends. CDR1 and CDR2 from the germline V gene are SGHTA and FQGNSA. The CDR3 region is CASSLSGILAYEQYF. The CDR3 DNA is TGTGCCAGCAGCTTATCGGGTATATTAGCCTACGAGCAGTACTTC. The entire variable domain, with the rest obtained from reference TRBV7-2 and TRBJ2-7, is as follows: GAGVSQSPSNKVTEKGKDVELRCDPISGHTALYWYRQSLGQGLEFLIYFQGNSAPDKSGLPSDRFSAERTGGSVSTLTIQRTQQEDSAVYLCASSLSGILAYEQYFGPGTRLTVT.

The V and J genes are TRBV5-1 and TRBJ2-7, with 7 bases aligning to TRBD2. CDR1 and CDR2 (germline): SGHRS, YFSETQ. V lost 6 bases to trimming and J lost 0 bases; unmatched junction nucleotides: 6. The CDR3 loop spans 14 amino acids. In DNA form, the CDR3 reads TGCGCCAGCAAGCTAGCGGAAATCTCCTACGAGCAGTACTTC. Translating it yields CASKLAEISYEQYF.

This clonotype occurred a few times. For the CDR3, the DNA is TGTGCCAGCAGCCAAGGACAGGGGCCGAATCAGCCCCAGCATTTT. Translated, it gives CASSQGQGPNQPQHF. V and J are TRBV9 and TRBJ1-5, with 9 nucleotides matching TRBD1. V lost 4 bases to trimming and J lost 4 bases; unmatched junction nucleotides: 6. Per germline, CDR1 SGDLS and CDR2 YYNGEE. The CDR3 spans 15 residues. Supplemented by reference TRBV9 and TRBJ1-5, the full variable domain reads DSGVTQTPKHLITATGQRVTLRCSPRSGDLSVYWYQQSLDQGLQFLIQYYNGEERAKGNILERFSAQQFPDLHSELNLSSLELGDSALYFCASSQGQGPNQPQHFGDGTRLSIL.

The J gene is TRBJ1-2, the V gene TRBV7-9; tentatively, D is TRBD1 (5 bases). Trimming took 2 bases from V and 8 from J, leaving 15 bases between them. The CDR3 is 14 amino acids. Germline V gene data show CDR1 as SEHNR and CDR2 as FQNEAQ (reference sequence). This CDR3 reads CASSLSGLERGYTF. CDR3 DNA: TGTGCCAGCAGCTTATCGGGGCTTGAGAGAGGCTACACCTTC.